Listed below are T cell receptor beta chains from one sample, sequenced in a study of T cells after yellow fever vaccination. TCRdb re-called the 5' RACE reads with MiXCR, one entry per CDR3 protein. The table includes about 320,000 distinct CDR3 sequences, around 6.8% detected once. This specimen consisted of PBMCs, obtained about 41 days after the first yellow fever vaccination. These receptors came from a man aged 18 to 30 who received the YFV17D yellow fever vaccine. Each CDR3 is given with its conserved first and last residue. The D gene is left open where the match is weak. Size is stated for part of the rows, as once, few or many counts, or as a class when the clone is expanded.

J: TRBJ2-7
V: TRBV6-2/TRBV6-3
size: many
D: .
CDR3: CASSYSRTYEQYF
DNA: TGTGCCAGCAGTTATTCACGTACCTACGAGCAGTACTTC

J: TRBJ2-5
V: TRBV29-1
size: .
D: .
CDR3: CSVATGSGRETQYF
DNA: TGCAGCGTCGCCACAGGGAGCGGGCGCGAGACCCAGTACTTC

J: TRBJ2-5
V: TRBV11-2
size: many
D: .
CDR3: CASSLGGAQETQYF
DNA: TGTGCCAGCAGCTTGGGAGGAGCCCAAGAGACCCAGTACTTC

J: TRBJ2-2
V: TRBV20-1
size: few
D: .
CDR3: CSARDRRGNTGELFF
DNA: TGCAGTGCTAGAGATCGGAGGGGCAACACCGGGGAGCTGTTTTTT

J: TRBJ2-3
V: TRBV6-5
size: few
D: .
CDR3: CASSYSSPTGFITDTQYF
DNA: TGTGCCAGCAGTTACTCGTCCCCGACAGGCTTCATCACAGATACGCAGTATTTT

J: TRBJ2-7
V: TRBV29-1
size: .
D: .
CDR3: CSVRDGGPGEQYF
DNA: TGCAGCGTTAGGGACGGGGGGCCGGGCGAGCAGTACTTC

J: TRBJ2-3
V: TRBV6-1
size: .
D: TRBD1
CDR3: CARPGQGVVETQYF
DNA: TGTGCCCGTCCCGGGCAGGGGGTTGTTGAGACGCAGTATTTT

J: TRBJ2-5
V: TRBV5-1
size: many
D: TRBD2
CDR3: CASRRLAVQETQYF
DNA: TGCGCCAGCAGGAGACTAGCGGTACAAGAGACCCAGTACTTC

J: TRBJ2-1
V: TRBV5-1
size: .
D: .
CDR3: CASSLAHNEQFF
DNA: TGCGCCAGCAGCTTGGCCCACAATGAGCAGTTCTTC

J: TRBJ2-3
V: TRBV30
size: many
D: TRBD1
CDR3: CAWSVQGADTQYF
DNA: TGTGCCTGGAGTGTACAGGGGGCAGATACGCAGTATTTT

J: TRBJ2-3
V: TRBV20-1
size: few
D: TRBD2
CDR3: CSAGLAGGFTDTQYF
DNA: TGCAGTGCCGGACTAGCGGGGGGCTTCACAGATACGCAGTATTTT

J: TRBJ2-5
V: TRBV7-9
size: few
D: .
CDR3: CASSDGLRETQYF
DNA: TGTGCCAGCAGCGACGGGTTAAGGGAGACCCAGTACTTC

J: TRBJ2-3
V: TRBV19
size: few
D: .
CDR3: CAASGGGVTDTQYF
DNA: TGTGCCGCGTCCGGGGGCGGCGTCACAGATACGCAGTATTTT

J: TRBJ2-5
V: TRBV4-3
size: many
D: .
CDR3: CASSLKGGVETQYF
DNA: TGCGCCAGCAGCCTAAAGGGGGGGGTAGAGACCCAGTACTTC

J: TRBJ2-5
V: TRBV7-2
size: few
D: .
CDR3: CASSSTGFSKTQYF
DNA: TGTGCCAGCAGCTCTACAGGGTTCTCAAAGACCCAGTACTTC

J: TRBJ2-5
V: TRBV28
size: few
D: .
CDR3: CASSLRMVETQYF
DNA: TGTGCCAGCAGTTTAAGGATGGTGGAGACCCAGTACTTC

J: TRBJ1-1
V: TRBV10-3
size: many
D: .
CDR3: CAISDIPGEAFF
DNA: TGTGCCATCAGTGACATTCCGGGTGAAGCTTTCTTT

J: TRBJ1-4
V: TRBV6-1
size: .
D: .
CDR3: CASIRRGLDRITNEKLFF
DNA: TGTGCCAGCATCAGGAGGGGATTAGACAGGATCACTAATGAAAAACTGTTTTTT

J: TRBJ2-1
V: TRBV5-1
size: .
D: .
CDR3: CASSRGSSVSSYNEQFF
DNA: TGCGCCAGCAGCAGGGGAAGCTCTGTGAGCTCCTACAATGAGCAGTTCTTC

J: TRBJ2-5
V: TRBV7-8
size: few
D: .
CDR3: CASSLFLARGETQYF
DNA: TGTGCCAGCAGCTTATTTCTAGCGAGGGGGGAGACCCAGTACTTC

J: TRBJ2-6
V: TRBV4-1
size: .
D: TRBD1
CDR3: CASSLDRGRANVLTF
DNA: TGCGCCAGCAGCCTTGACAGGGGTCGGGCCAACGTCCTGACTTTC

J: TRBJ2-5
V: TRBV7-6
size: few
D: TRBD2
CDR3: CASSSVSGGARETQYF
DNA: TGTGCCAGCAGCTCCGTGTCGGGGGGGGCGAGAGAGACCCAGTACTTC

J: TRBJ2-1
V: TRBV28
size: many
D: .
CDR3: CASSLYGTEQFF
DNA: TGTGCCAGCAGTTTATACGGGACGGAACAGTTCTTC

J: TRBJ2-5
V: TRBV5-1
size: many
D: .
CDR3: CASGGGAQETQYF
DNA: TGCGCCAGCGGCGGGGGCGCCCAAGAGACCCAGTACTTC

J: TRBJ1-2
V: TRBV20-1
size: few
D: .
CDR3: CSARPGGYGYTF
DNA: TGCAGTGCTAGACCGGGGGGGTATGGCTACACCTTC

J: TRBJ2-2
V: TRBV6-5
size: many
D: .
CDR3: CASSYRGADGELFF
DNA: TGTGCCAGCAGTTACCGGGGGGCGGACGGGGAGCTGTTTTTT

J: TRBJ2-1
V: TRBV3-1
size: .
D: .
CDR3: CASSVAVVLSYNEQFF
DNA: TGTGCCAGCAGCGTAGCGGTGGTTCTCTCCTACAATGAGCAGTTCTTC

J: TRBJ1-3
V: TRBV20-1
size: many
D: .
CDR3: CSAYGLSSGNTIYF
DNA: TGCAGTGCGTATGGATTAAGCTCTGGAAACACCATATATTTT

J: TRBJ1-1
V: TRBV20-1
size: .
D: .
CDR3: CSARLPGAPEAFF
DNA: TGCAGTGCTAGACTTCCGGGGGCCCCTGAAGCTTTCTTT

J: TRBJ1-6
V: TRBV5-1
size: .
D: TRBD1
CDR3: CASSPNTGTASNSPLHF
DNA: TGCGCCAGCAGCCCAAACACCGGGACAGCTTCTAATTCACCCCTCCACTTT

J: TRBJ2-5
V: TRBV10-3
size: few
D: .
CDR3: CAISGGGGTQETQYF
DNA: TGTGCCATCAGCGGAGGGGGGGGAACCCAAGAGACCCAGTACTTC

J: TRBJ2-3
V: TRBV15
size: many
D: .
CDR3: CATSPRRTTQGPDTQYF
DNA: TGTGCCACCAGCCCCCGTCGGACAACACAGGGCCCAGATACGCAGTATTTT

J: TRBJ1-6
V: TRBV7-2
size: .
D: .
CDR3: CASSLGPGYNSPLHF
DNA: TGTGCCAGCAGCTTAGGTCCAGGTTATAATTCACCCCTCCACTTT

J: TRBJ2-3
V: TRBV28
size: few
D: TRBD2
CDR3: CASSLSGGFTDTQYF
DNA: TGTGCCAGCAGTTTGAGCGGGGGCTTCACAGATACGCAGTATTTT

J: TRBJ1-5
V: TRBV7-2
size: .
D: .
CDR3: CASSLAGWQPQHF
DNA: TGTGCCAGCAGCTTAGCGGGTTGGCAGCCCCAGCATTTT

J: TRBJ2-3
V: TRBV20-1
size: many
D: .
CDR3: CSAPPLGGATDTQYF
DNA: TGCAGTGCCCCCCCATTAGGGGGGGCCACAGATACGCAGTATTTT

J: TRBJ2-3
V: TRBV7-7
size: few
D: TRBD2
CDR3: CASSLGLAGGQDTQYF
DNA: TGTGCTAGCAGCTTAGGACTAGCGGGGGGCCAAGATACGCAGTATTTT

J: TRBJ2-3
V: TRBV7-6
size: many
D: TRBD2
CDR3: CASSPGLAGDSTDTQYF
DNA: TGTGCCAGCAGTCCGGGACTAGCGGGAGATAGCACAGATACGCAGTATTTT

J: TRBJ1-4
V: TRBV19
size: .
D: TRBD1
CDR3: CASGDPGQGSRRSLFF
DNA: TGTGCCAGTGGCGATCCGGGACAGGGCTCAAGGAGGTCCCTGTTTTTT

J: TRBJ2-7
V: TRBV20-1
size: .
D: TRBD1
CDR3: CSARAGQVAYEQYF
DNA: TGCAGTGCTAGAGCGGGACAGGTCGCCTACGAGCAGTACTTC

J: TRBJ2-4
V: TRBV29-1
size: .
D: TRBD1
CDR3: CSVKTGRDIQYF
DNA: TGCAGCGTGAAGACAGGGCGGGACATTCAGTACTTC

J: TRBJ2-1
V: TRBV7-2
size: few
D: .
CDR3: CASSLARAREQFF
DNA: TGTGCCAGCAGCTTAGCCAGGGCCCGTGAGCAGTTCTTC

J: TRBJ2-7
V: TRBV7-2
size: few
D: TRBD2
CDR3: CASRLGLAYEQYF
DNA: TGTGCCAGCAGATTAGGACTAGCCTACGAGCAGTACTTC

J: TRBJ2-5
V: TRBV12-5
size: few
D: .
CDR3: CASGLVLSSGGTYEETQYF
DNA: TGTGCTAGTGGTTTGGTACTGTCGTCAGGAGGCACGTACGAAGAGACCCAGTACTTC